The T cell receptor (beta chain) under discussion was sequenced for a study of beta chain features in type 1 diabetes. The CDR3 has 13 amino acids. Germline loops: CDR1 SGHRS, CDR2 YFSETQ. The ends were cut back, 2 bases at V and 6 bases at J, with 10 bases in the middle. Worth noting for this clone: Its matching antigen is unknown.

Every isolated RNA sample was fully reverse transcribed, so sequencing captured expressed TCRB transcripts. Measured with immunoSEQ multiplex PCR; TCRdb has only the in-frame clones, and not every one. The data hold approximately 130,000 clones, with roughly a sixth observed a single time. Whole-study findings and limits: For Type 1 diabetes patients, all four CD4+ subsets carried TCRB CDR3s that were moderately but significantly shorter. VDJ junctions sequenced from type 1 diabetes patients showed fewer insertions and more deletions.

The chain combines TRBV5-1 with TRBJ2-3; D remains ambiguous. The material sequenced was central memory CD4+ T cells from blood. This receptor was obtained from a young man with type 1 diabetes. The CDR3 protein is CASSFGESDTQYF. The CDR3 nucleotides read TGCGCCAGCAGCTTTGGTGAGAGCGATACGCAGTATTTT. Full variable domain (missing parts from reference TRBV5-1 and TRBJ2-3): KAGVTQTPRYLIKTRGQQVTLSCSPISGHRSVSWYQQTPGQGLQFLFEYFSETQRNKGNFPGRFSGRQFSNSRSEMNVSTLELGDSALYLCASSFGESDTQYFGPGTRLTVL.